A selection of T cell receptor beta chains follows, all from one sample in a study of neoadjuvant anti-PD-1 for oral cavity cancer. Data came from immunoSEQ multiplex PCR; TCRdb stores just in-frame clones and leaves some out. This table has some 71,000 clones, over 70% appearing once. Sequencing used PBMCs, obtained before nivolumab (anti-PD-1) treatment. The source of these receptors is a person between 35 and 79 years old with oral cavity squamous cell carcinoma. Each CDR3 is given with its conserved first and last residue. The order of the fields is V gene, CDR3 length, D gene, clone size, J gene, CDR3 DNA, CDR3 protein. D genes are given only for firm matches. Expanded clones are given a class, and other clones once, few, many or no size at all.

>TRBV2|14|TRBD1|NA|TRBJ2-7
TGTGCCAGCAGAGGGGACAGGGACTCCTACGAGCAGTACTTC
CASRGDRDSYEQYF
>TRBV4-1|13|NA|NA|TRBJ2-2
TGCGCCAGCAGCCAAGATTTAGGACAGGAGCTGTTTTTT
CASSQDLGQELFF
>TRBV7-9|12|NA|NA|TRBJ2-2
TGTGCCAGCAGCCTCATTGGCGGGGAGCTGTTTTTT
CASSLIGGELFF
>TRBV7-3|14|TRBD1|once|TRBJ2-1
TGTGCCAGCAGCCCTGGACAGGGGGCGAATGAGCAGTTCTTC
CASSPGQGANEQFF
>TRBV6-7|12|NA|NA|TRBJ2-7
TGTGCCAGCAGTCCCCCCGGGTGGGAGCAGTACTTC
CASSPPGWEQYF
>TRBV30|17|NA|NA|TRBJ1-2
TGTGCCTGGAGTACCTTTCGAGGTCAGGGCGGTAACTATGGCTACACCTTC
CAWSTFRGQGGNYGYTF
>TRBV7-9|16|TRBD2|NA|TRBJ2-3
TGTGCCAGCAGCCGCCTGGCCGGGACTAGTTCGTATACGCAGTATTTT
CASSRLAGTSSYTQYF
>TRBV10-3|15|NA|NA|TRBJ1-5
TGTGCCATCAGTGAGACCGGGACCAGCAATCAGCCCCAGCATTTT
CAISETGTSNQPQHF
>TRBV7-9|14|NA|NA|TRBJ2-1
TGTGCCAGCAGCCCACGACTAGTGGGAAATGAGCAGTTCTTC
CASSPRLVGNEQFF
>TRBV13|16|NA|few|TRBJ2-2
TGTGCCAGCAAGCGTAATGGGAGAGGGCACACCGGGGAGCTGTTTTTT
CASKRNGRGHTGELFF
>TRBV7-3|14|NA|NA|TRBJ2-6
TGTGCCAGCAGCCCCCACTCTGGGGCCAACGTCCTGACTTTC
CASSPHSGANVLTF
>TRBV4-1|16|NA|few|TRBJ1-2
TGCGCCAGCAGCCAAGAGGAGGGGCGGGGGAACTATGGCTACACCTTC
CASSQEEGRGNYGYTF
>TRBV2|12|NA|few|TRBJ1-2
TGTGCCAGCAGTGAGCAAAACTATGGCTACACCTTC
CASSEQNYGYTF
>TRBV15|16|NA|NA|TRBJ2-1
TGTGCCACCAGCAGAACAGGGGGGGCTGGAAGAAATGAGCAGTTCTTC
CATSRTGGAGRNEQFF
>TRBV7-2|13|NA|NA|TRBJ2-7
TGTGCCAGCAGCTTTATGAGCTCCTACGAGCAGTACTTC
CASSFMSSYEQYF
>TRBV5-1|17|TRBD2|NA|TRBJ2-7
TGCGCCAGCAGCCCTCGCGGACTAGCGGGGAACTCCTACGAGCAGTACTTC
CASSPRGLAGNSYEQYF
>TRBV6-1|12|NA|NA|TRBJ2-7
TGTGCCAGCACCCTGCAGGGTAGCGAGCAGTACTTC
CASTLQGSEQYF
>TRBV4-1|15|NA|NA|TRBJ2-7
TGCGCCAGCAGCCAAGGGGTGAGGGGGGCGGAAGAGCAGTACTTC
CASSQGVRGAEEQYF
>TRBV2|13|NA|once|TRBJ2-7
TGTGCCAGCAGTGTACAGGGCCCAGGGGAGCAGTACTTC
CASSVQGPGEQYF
>TRBV29-1|12|NA|NA|TRBJ1-2
TGCAGCGGGGGGGACGCGGCTCAGGGCTACACCTTC
CSGGDAAQGYTF
>TRBV30|13|NA|NA|TRBJ1-2
TGTGCCTGGAGCCCGGGGCAGGTCTATGGCTACACCTTC
CAWSPGQVYGYTF
>TRBV11-3|15|NA|once|TRBJ2-3
TGTGCCAGCAGCTCCGGAGGGGGAAGCACAGATACGCAGTATTTT
CASSSGGGSTDTQYF
>TRBV5-1|15|TRBD2|few|TRBJ2-3
TGCGCCAGCAGCTTACCTGGACTAGCGGGAGATACGCAGTATTTT
CASSLPGLAGDTQYF
>TRBV10-3|15|TRBD1|NA|TRBJ2-5
TGTGCCATCAGGCCCGGACAGGGTGGGTCAGAGACCCAGTACTTC
CAIRPGQGGSETQYF